The entry below describes one T cell receptor beta chain. The data belong to a study of blood T cell repertoires in COVID-19. Germline V gives CDR1 WSHSY, CDR2 SAAADI. Deletions cut 4 bases from V and 7 bases from J, with 14 bases between. This CDR3 is 14 amino acids long. Measured with immunoSEQ multiplex PCR; TCRdb has only the in-frame clones, and not every one. The data show 55,000 to 65,000 clones, roughly 87% seen once. This receptor was taken from a man aged 80 or over in a cohort sampled during active COVID-19. This rearrangement joins TRBV10-2 to TRBJ1-5; a possible D gene is TRBD1 (5 bases). What was sequenced was peripheral blood. CDR3 amino acids: CASSVDSQRQPQHF. As DNA, the CDR3 is TGCGCCAGCAGTGTTGACAGTCAAAGGCAGCCCCAGCATTTT.